These 10 T cell receptor beta chains were all obtained from the same sample, sequenced in a study of T cells in Graves' hyperthyroidism and ophthalmopathy. Template material for amplifying TCR beta CDR3 regions consisted of RNA transcripts. First-round RT-PCR targeting the TCR CDR3 was performed with the HTBI primer set. TCRdb reprocessed the multiplex PCR reads via MiXCR and lists one record per CDR3 protein. The sample has around 400,000 distinct CDR3 sequences; about 12% are singletons. Sequencing used blood. The receptors derive from a woman between 18 and 29 years old with Graves' hyperthyroidism.

This clonotype was seen a handful of times. CDR3 DNA sequence: TGTGCCATCTCTCTGGGGGGCGGCGAGCAGTACTTC. Amino acids: CAISLGGGEQYF. The chain links TRBV6-1 to TRBJ2-7, with D perhaps matching TRBD1 or TRBD2 (6 bases each). The CDR3 loop spans 12 amino acids. Trimming cost V 10 bases and J 6 bases, with 16 bases left between them. CDR1 and CDR2 (germline): MNHNS, SASEGT.

About this clonotype itself: Its ends do not fully match the called genes, so a read error is possible. This sequence joins TRBV9 and TRBJ2-5, with D tentatively TRBD1 or TRBD2 (5 bases each). Matching the DNA end better, TRBJ2-1 makes the J call doubtful. CDR1 is SGDLS, CDR2 YYNGEE, per germline. There are 12 residues in the CDR3. DNA for the CDR3: TGCGCCAGCAGCGTAGAATTCGGGACCCAGTTCTTC. Translating gives CASSVEFGTQFF.

In its sample, this clonotype was seen many times. V and J are TRBV6-1 and TRBJ1-5, with TRBD1 matching over 12 bases. V was clipped by 7 bases and J by 5 bases; unmatched bases: 6. This CDR3 is 15 amino acids long. Germline assignment: CDR1 MNHNS and CDR2 SASEGT. Here the CDR3 reads CASKQGQGAYQPQHF. CDR3 nucleotide sequence: TGTGCCAGCAAACAGGGACAGGGGGCCTATCAGCCCCAGCATTTT.

There are many counts of this clonotype. The V call is TRBV18, the J call TRBJ2-7, with TRBD1 matching 10 bases. V dropped 2 bases and J dropped 5; count of bases not matched to a gene: 6. Germline lookup yields CDR1 KGHSH and CDR2 LQKENI. This CDR3 is built from 15 residues. DNA of the CDR3: TGTGCCAGCTCACCATCATCCGGGACAGGGGACGAGCAGTACTTC. Protein sequence: CASSPSSGTGDEQYF.

This clonotype was detected many times. This chain connects TRBV2 to TRBJ2-7, with D unclear. Germline V gives CDR1 SNHLY, CDR2 FYNNEI. The V end lost 1 base, the J end lost 4 bases, and 5 bases lay between the germline ends. The CDR3 length is 12 residues. In nucleotides, the CDR3 is TGTGCCAGCAGTGAAGACATTTACGAGCAGTACTTC. This codes for CASSEDIYEQYF.

In this sample, this clonotype turned up many times. The rearrangement uses TRBV18 and TRBJ1-1; perhaps TRBD1 as D (6 bases). This CDR3 is built from 14 residues. Trimming stripped 2 bases from V and 11 bases from J, with 18 bases between. Germline lookup yields CDR1 KGHSH and CDR2 LQKENI. CDR3 sequence: CASSPADRPEAAFF. In DNA form, the CDR3 reads TGTGCCAGCTCACCAGCGGACAGACCTGAGGCGGCTTTCTTT.

V usage is TRBV28 and J usage is TRBJ2-6, with 8 bases identical to TRBD1. Germline loops: CDR1 MDHEN, CDR2 SYDVKM. This CDR3 has 15 amino acids. The CDR3 spells CAASGGASGANVLTF. The CDR3, as DNA: TGTGCAGCTTCAGGGGGCGCCTCTGGGGCCAACGTCCTGACTTTC.

In its sample, this clonotype was seen many times. The chain carries TRBV7-8 and TRBJ1-5, with D uncertain. This CDR3 region has 16 residues. From germline, CDR1 is SGHVS and CDR2 FQNEAQ. Trimming removed 5 bases at V and 2 bases at J, with 16 bases between. CDR3 in DNA: TGTGCCAGCAGCGGCTCCGGGGTGATCGGCAATCAGCCCCAGCATTTT. Amino acid sequence: CASSGSGVIGNQPQHF.

This clonotype has at least ten counts. The chain recombines TRBV6-2 or TRBV6-3 with TRBJ2-3; D not certain. CDR1 MNHEY and CDR2 SVGEGT come from the germline V gene. CDR3 length: 11 residues. The V gene lost 5 bases and the J gene lost 5 bases, with 5 bases spanning the gap. Written as DNA, the CDR3 is TGTGCCAGCAGTCGGATAGATACGCAGTATTTT. Its translation is CASSRIDTQYF.

This clonotype was seen a few times. The genes are TRBV7-9 and TRBJ2-7; either TRBD1 or TRBD2 may fit D (5 bases each). The CDR3 has 13 amino acids. Germline V gene sequence: CDR1 SEHNR, CDR2 FQNEAQ (reference sequence). Trimming stripped 6 bases from V and 3 bases from J, with 12 bases between. CDR3 in DNA: TGTGCCAGCAGACCACGGGACCGCTACGAGCAGTACTTC. Translation gives CASRPRDRYEQYF.